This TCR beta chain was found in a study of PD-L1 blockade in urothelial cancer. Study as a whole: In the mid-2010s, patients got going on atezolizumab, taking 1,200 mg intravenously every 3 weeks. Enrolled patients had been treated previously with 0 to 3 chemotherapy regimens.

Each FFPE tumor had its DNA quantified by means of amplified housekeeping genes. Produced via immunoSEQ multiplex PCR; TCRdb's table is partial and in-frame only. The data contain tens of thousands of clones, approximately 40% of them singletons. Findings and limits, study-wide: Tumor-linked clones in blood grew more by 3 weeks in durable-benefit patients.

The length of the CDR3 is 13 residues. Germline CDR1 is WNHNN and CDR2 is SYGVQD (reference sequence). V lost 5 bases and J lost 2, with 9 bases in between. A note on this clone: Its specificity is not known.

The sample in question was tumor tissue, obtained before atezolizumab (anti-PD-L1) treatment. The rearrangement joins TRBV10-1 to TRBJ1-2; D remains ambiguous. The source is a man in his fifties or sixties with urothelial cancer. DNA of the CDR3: TGCGCCAGCAGTTACAGCGGAAACTATGGCTACACCTTC. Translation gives CASSYSGNYGYTF.